This paragraph covers one T cell receptor beta chain sequence. J gave up 3 bases and V 2 bases, and 5 bases lay outside the gene matches. CDR3 length: 15 residues. Germline V gives CDR1 SGHDT, CDR2 YYEEEE. This sample is drawn from a study of T cell changes during pregnancy in multiple sclerosis. TCRdb's copy holds only in-frame clones and misses some; the assay was immunoSEQ multiplex PCR. Of approximately 89,000 clones listed, over 90% are singletons. Sequences were derived from peripheral blood, sampled in the third trimester of pregnancy. The TCR originated in a female donor with multiple sclerosis, enrolled in a pregnancy study. J is TRBJ2-3 and V is TRBV5-6, with 8 bases identical to TRBD1. The CDR3 spells CASSLWTGRTDTQYF. The CDR3 bases are TGTGCCAGCAGCTTATGGACAGGGAGGACAGATACGCAGTATTTT. Based on the CDR3 plus reference TRBV5-6 and TRBJ2-3, the full variable domain is DAGVTQSPTHLIKTRGQQVTLRCSPKSGHDTVSWYQQALGQGPQFIFQYYEEEERQRGNFPDRFSGHQFPNYSSELNVNALLLGDSALYLCASSLWTGRTDTQYFGPGTRLTVL.